This is a list of T cell receptor beta chains from one sample in a study of control samples from healthy donors and cancer patients. Sequenced by immunoSEQ multiplex PCR; TCRdb stores in-frame clones only, minus some. The table includes roughly 120,000 clones, around 87% detected once. The sample consisted of PBMCs. These receptor sequences come from a woman aged 60-70 years with lung cancer. CDR3s include the opening cysteine and the closing phenylalanine or tryptophan. D genes are given only for firm matches. Clone size appears in some rows only: once, few, many, or a class for an expanded clone.

CDR3 | DNA | J | D | V | size
CASSYPGRMNTEAFF | TGTGCCAGCAGTTACCCGGGACGAATGAACACTGAAGCTTTCTTT | TRBJ1-1 | NA | TRBV6-5 | NA
CASAPLGGATYNEQFF | TGTGCCAGCGCTCCCCTCGGGGGGGCAACCTACAATGAGCAGTTCTTC | TRBJ2-1 | TRBD2 | TRBV7-9 | NA
CASSLWDYQTDTQYF | TGTGCCAGCAGCCTCTGGGACTATCAGACAGATACGCAGTATTTT | TRBJ2-3 | TRBD2 | TRBV7-9 | NA
CASSPGTSGLRADTQYF | TGTGCCAGCAGCCCAGGGACTAGCGGGCTGAGGGCAGATACGCAGTATTTT | TRBJ2-3 | TRBD2 | TRBV7-3 | NA
CASSLPHRLAGSYNEQFF | TGTGCCAGCAGCTTACCCCATAGGTTAGCGGGGTCCTACAATGAGCAGTTCTTC | TRBJ2-1 | TRBD2 | TRBV7-9 | NA
CASSYSTGNEQFF | TGTGCCAGCAGTTACTCGACGGGCAATGAGCAGTTCTTC | TRBJ2-1 | NA | TRBV6-5 | NA
CASSFEPGQQDEQYF | TGTGCCAGCAGTTTCGAACCGGGACAGCAGGACGAGCAGTACTTC | TRBJ2-7 | TRBD1 | TRBV28 | NA
CASSPRTGPGELFF | TGTGCCAGTAGTCCAAGGACGGGCCCGGGGGAACTGTTTTTT | TRBJ1-4 | NA | TRBV19 | NA
CATSGWGELETQYF | TGTGCCACCAGTGGTTGGGGGGAGTTAGAGACCCAGTACTTC | TRBJ2-5 | NA | TRBV24-1 | once
CASSKTGRGKNIQYF | TGTGCCAGCAGCAAAACAGGGAGAGGCAAAAACATTCAGTACTTC | TRBJ2-4 | NA | TRBV11-1 | NA
CASKITGEGEAFF | TGTGCCAGCAAGATCACAGGGGAGGGTGAAGCTTTCTTT | TRBJ1-1 | TRBD1 | TRBV12-3/TRBV12-4 | few
CASSQAEGAFLGAVGQPQHF | TGTGCCAGCAGCCAAGCGGAGGGGGCTTTTTTGGGGGCAGTAGGTCAGCCCCAGCATTTT | TRBJ1-5 | TRBD1 | TRBV4-2 | NA
CASSPGGNYNSPLHF | TGTGCCAGCAGCCCAGGGGGGAACTATAATTCACCCCTCCACTTT | TRBJ1-6 | TRBD1 | TRBV9 | NA
CATSDFPRGHGYTF | TGTGCCACCAGTGATTTCCCCAGGGGGCATGGCTACACCTTC | TRBJ1-2 | TRBD1 | TRBV24-1 | once
CSVIPTGDYGYTF | TGCAGCGTGATACCGACAGGCGACTATGGCTACACCTTC | TRBJ1-2 | NA | TRBV29-1 | NA
CATSRGGQSYEQYF | TGTGCCACCAGCAGAGGGGGACAGAGCTACGAGCAGTACTTC | TRBJ2-7 | TRBD1 | TRBV15 | NA
CAWSVTGFSYEQYF | TGTGCCTGGAGTGTAACGGGCTTCTCCTACGAGCAGTACTTC | TRBJ2-7 | NA | TRBV30 | NA
CASSLGAGGTDTQYF | TGTGCCAGTAGTCTTGGGGCTGGAGGCACAGATACGCAGTATTTT | TRBJ2-3 | NA | TRBV19 | NA
CASRLTGVTYGYTF | TGTGCCAGCAGACTTACAGGGGTTACCTATGGCTACACCTTC | TRBJ1-2 | TRBD1 | TRBV6-5 | NA
CASSFRFSGANVLTF | TGTGCCAGCAGCTTTAGGTTCTCTGGGGCCAACGTCCTGACTTTC | TRBJ2-6 | NA | TRBV7-2 | NA
CASSPSDRGIQYF | TGTGCCAGCAGTCCCTCGGACAGGGGCATTCAGTACTTC | TRBJ2-4 | TRBD1 | TRBV6-6 | NA
CASSYSVVARPQHF | TGTGCCAGCAGTTACTCTGTCGTAGCCCGGCCCCAGCATTTT | TRBJ1-5 | NA | TRBV6-5 | NA
CGVGQGEYQPQHF | TGTGGGGTCGGACAGGGTGAATATCAGCCCCAGCATTTT | TRBJ1-5 | TRBD1 | TRBV30 | NA
CASSSLGGRSTEAFF | TGTGCCAGCAGCTCTCTAGGGGGGAGGAGCACTGAAGCTTTCTTT | TRBJ1-1 | NA | TRBV7-2 | once
CATSDSPTGFSTGELFF | TGTGCCACCAGTGATTCACCGACAGGATTTAGCACCGGGGAGCTGTTTTTT | TRBJ2-2 | NA | TRBV24-1 | NA
CSVEVLATGTQYF | TGCAGCGTCGAGGTCCTCGCCACAGGGACGCAGTATTTT | TRBJ2-3 | NA | TRBV29-1 | NA
CASSLYSGTSGIGEQFF | TGTGCCAGCAGTTTATATTCCGGGACTAGCGGGATCGGTGAGCAGTTCTTC | TRBJ2-1 | TRBD2 | TRBV27 | NA